Listed below are T cell receptor beta chains from one sample, sequenced in a study of shared clonotypes between healthy human individuals. Measured with immunoSEQ multiplex PCR; TCRdb has only the in-frame clones, and not every one. The repertoire has fewer than 650,000 clones, around 81% of them found once; the top ten carry around 11%. Sequenced sample: PBMCs. These receptors were obtained from a woman aged 35 to 49 in good health. Some clones in this sample may be carry-over from other donors' samples. Both conserved end residues are part of each CDR3. Fields, in order: CDR3 protein, CDR3 DNA, J gene, V gene, clone size, D gene. The D gene is left open where the match is weak. Where a row states a size, it is once, few, many or the class of an expanded clone; other rows omit it.

CDR3 protein: CASNLGAQETQYF
CDR3 DNA: TGTGCCAGCAACCTCGGGGCTCAAGAGACCCAGTACTTC
J gene: TRBJ2-5
V gene: TRBV5-8
clone size: many
D gene: -

CDR3 protein: CASSLSGSGRPNEQFF
CDR3 DNA: TGCGCCAGCAGCTTAAGTGGCAGCGGGAGGCCCAATGAGCAGTTCTTC
J gene: TRBJ2-1
V gene: TRBV5-1
clone size: once
D gene: TRBD2

CDR3 protein: CASYKQGGGNTIYF
CDR3 DNA: TGTGCCAGCTATAAACAGGGGGGAGGAAACACCATATATTTT
J gene: TRBJ1-3
V gene: TRBV28
clone size: once
D gene: TRBD1

CDR3 protein: CASTPTQNQPQHF
CDR3 DNA: TGTGCCAGCACCCCGACCCAAAATCAGCCCCAGCATTTT
J gene: TRBJ1-5
V gene: TRBV6-1
clone size: -
D gene: -

CDR3 protein: CASSGQGVHQPQHF
CDR3 DNA: TGTGCCAGCAGTGGACAGGGGGTCCATCAGCCCCAGCATTTT
J gene: TRBJ1-5
V gene: TRBV6-1
clone size: few
D gene: TRBD1

CDR3 protein: CASSYSSGNTGELFF
CDR3 DNA: TGTGCCAGCAGTTACTCGTCCGGGAACACCGGGGAGCTGTTTTTT
J gene: TRBJ2-2
V gene: TRBV6-5
clone size: -
D gene: -

CDR3 protein: CATRGQASYNEQFF
CDR3 DNA: TGCGCCACAAGGGGACAGGCCTCCTACAATGAGCAGTTCTTC
J gene: TRBJ2-1
V gene: TRBV5-1
clone size: -
D gene: TRBD1

CDR3 protein: CASSLWQGGSGELFF
CDR3 DNA: TGCGCCAGCAGTCTTTGGCAGGGCGGGTCCGGGGAGCTGTTTTTT
J gene: TRBJ2-2
V gene: TRBV10-2
clone size: -
D gene: -

CDR3 protein: CATRTPGQAANTGELFF
CDR3 DNA: TGTGCCACCCGAACCCCCGGGCAGGCCGCGAACACCGGGGAGCTGTTTTTT
J gene: TRBJ2-2
V gene: TRBV19
clone size: -
D gene: -

CDR3 protein: CASSQSSDEPYEQYF
CDR3 DNA: TGCGCCAGCAGCCAAAGCTCGGACGAGCCCTACGAGCAGTACTTC
J gene: TRBJ2-7
V gene: TRBV4-1
clone size: few
D gene: -

CDR3 protein: CASSLGAGEQFF
CDR3 DNA: TGTGCCAGCAGTTTAGGAGCGGGCGAGCAGTTCTTC
J gene: TRBJ2-1
V gene: TRBV28
clone size: -
D gene: -

CDR3 protein: CAWRKQGMNNEQFF
CDR3 DNA: TGTGCCTGGAGAAAACAGGGAATGAACAATGAGCAGTTCTTC
J gene: TRBJ2-1
V gene: TRBV30
clone size: -
D gene: -

CDR3 protein: CASSLRGEQEKLFF
CDR3 DNA: TGTGCCAGCAGCTTAAGAGGGGAACAAGAAAAACTGTTTTTT
J gene: TRBJ1-4
V gene: TRBV7-2
clone size: -
D gene: -

CDR3 protein: CASSPSSDEQFF
CDR3 DNA: TGTGCCAGCTCACCCTCTAGTGATGAGCAGTTCTTC
J gene: TRBJ2-1
V gene: TRBV18
clone size: -
D gene: -

CDR3 protein: CASSRAGEYYEQYF
CDR3 DNA: TGTGCCAGCAGCCGAGCGGGGGAATACTACGAGCAGTACTTC
J gene: TRBJ2-7
V gene: TRBV7-6
clone size: -
D gene: TRBD2

CDR3 protein: CASSLGGDTGELFF
CDR3 DNA: TGTGCCAGCAGCTTAGGGGGGGACACCGGGGAGCTGTTTTTT
J gene: TRBJ2-2
V gene: TRBV7-9
clone size: -
D gene: -

CDR3 protein: CASSYQLAMSYNEQFF
CDR3 DNA: TGTGCCAGCAGTTACCAGCTAGCGATGTCCTACAATGAGCAGTTCTTC
J gene: TRBJ2-1
V gene: TRBV6-5
clone size: few
D gene: -